This T cell receptor (beta chain) was recovered during a study of T cell changes during pregnancy in multiple sclerosis. Sequencing used immunoSEQ multiplex PCR; TCRdb keeps in-frame clones, though not all of them. Of under 65,000 clones in the sample, roughly nine tenths were seen once. V was shortened by 4 bases and J by 6 bases, with 10 bases between the two germline ends. The CDR3 covers 12 residues. Germline V gene sequence: CDR1 SGHTS, CDR2 YDEGEE. The sequenced sample was peripheral blood, obtained in the first trimester of pregnancy. The sequence was collected from a female donor in good health, enrolled as a control in a pregnancy study. The chain carries TRBV5-8 and TRBJ1-1; D is perhaps TRBD1 (5 bases). CDR3 amino acids: CASSPGIPEAFF. The CDR3 DNA reads TGTGCCAGCAGCCCAGGGATTCCTGAAGCTTTCTTT. Together with reference TRBV5-8 and TRBJ1-1, the CDR3 gives the full variable domain: EAGVTQSPTHLIKTRGQQATLRCSPISGHTSVYWYQQALGLGLQFLLWYDEGEERNRGNFPPRFSGRQFPNYSSELNVNALELEDSALYLCASSPGIPEAFFGQGTRLTVV.